Listed below are T cell receptor beta chains from one sample, sequenced in a study of vaccination effects on CD4 cells after COVID-19. Assay: immunoSEQ multiplex PCR; the TCRdb copy retains only in-frame clones and omits some. The sample shows 45,000 to 60,000 clones, 75% to 80% of them seen only once. Their recognized antigens are unknown. This sample comprised CD4+ T cells from PBMCs cultured without peptide, obtained before COVID-19 vaccination. These receptor sequences come from a human donor who had a prior SARS-CoV-2 infection. CDR3s include the opening cysteine and the closing phenylalanine or tryptophan. The order of the fields is V gene, D gene, J gene, CDR3 protein. The D gene is left open where the match is weak.

V gene: TRBV11-1
D gene: .
J gene: TRBJ2-3
CDR3 protein: CASSLGSGNTDTQYF

V gene: TRBV5-1
D gene: TRBD1
J gene: TRBJ1-4
CDR3 protein: CASRRGTGEPNEKLFF

V gene: TRBV14
D gene: .
J gene: TRBJ1-6
CDR3 protein: CASSQMGKVNSPLHF

V gene: TRBV5-6
D gene: .
J gene: TRBJ1-6
CDR3 protein: CASTLGYSQNSPLHF

V gene: TRBV6-5
D gene: .
J gene: TRBJ1-4
CDR3 protein: CASSRAGATNEKLFF

V gene: TRBV6-1
D gene: .
J gene: TRBJ1-3
CDR3 protein: CASSDPGGVSGNTIYF

V gene: TRBV9
D gene: .
J gene: TRBJ2-3
CDR3 protein: CASSVAPGVGSDTQYF

V gene: TRBV12-5
D gene: .
J gene: TRBJ1-1
CDR3 protein: CASGSITNTEAFF

V gene: TRBV3-1/TRBV3-2
D gene: .
J gene: TRBJ1-2
CDR3 protein: CASSQDQIYGYTF

V gene: TRBV9
D gene: .
J gene: TRBJ2-1
CDR3 protein: CASTAGRGLGEQFF

V gene: TRBV30
D gene: .
J gene: TRBJ1-1
CDR3 protein: CAWSVGVPNTEAFF

V gene: TRBV5-1
D gene: .
J gene: TRBJ2-5
CDR3 protein: CASSSSVSGQETQYF

V gene: TRBV24-1
D gene: TRBD1
J gene: TRBJ2-7
CDR3 protein: CATSDSTTGTGYPPYEQYF

V gene: TRBV6-5
D gene: .
J gene: TRBJ1-1
CDR3 protein: CASSPAGQGILEAFF

V gene: TRBV2
D gene: .
J gene: TRBJ2-7
CDR3 protein: CASSEVGEKDYEQYF

V gene: TRBV15
D gene: .
J gene: TRBJ2-4
CDR3 protein: CATSRDPRDEAKNIQYF

V gene: TRBV24-1
D gene: TRBD1
J gene: TRBJ2-1
CDR3 protein: CATGDGDEQFF

V gene: TRBV5-6
D gene: .
J gene: TRBJ1-2
CDR3 protein: CASSSRELGDKDYGYTF

V gene: TRBV2
D gene: TRBD2
J gene: TRBJ2-7
CDR3 protein: CASSGGTSGSATYEQYF

V gene: TRBV7-9
D gene: .
J gene: TRBJ1-5
CDR3 protein: CASSLRGDQPQHF

V gene: TRBV11-3
D gene: .
J gene: TRBJ1-3
CDR3 protein: CASSSGNGNTIYF

V gene: TRBV5-8
D gene: .
J gene: TRBJ2-7
CDR3 protein: CASSDHYVLSSYEQYF

V gene: TRBV6-2/TRBV6-3
D gene: TRBD2
J gene: TRBJ2-1
CDR3 protein: CASSRGGSTYNEQFF

V gene: TRBV5-1
D gene: TRBD1
J gene: TRBJ1-4
CDR3 protein: CASSLSGGDEKLFF

V gene: TRBV18
D gene: TRBD1
J gene: TRBJ1-5
CDR3 protein: CASSPGQGPSQPQHF

V gene: TRBV5-1
D gene: TRBD1
J gene: TRBJ1-1
CDR3 protein: CASSFGGGGEAFF

V gene: TRBV4-1
D gene: .
J gene: TRBJ2-4
CDR3 protein: CASSQDHWIGYIQYF

V gene: TRBV4-2
D gene: .
J gene: TRBJ1-4
CDR3 protein: CASSQSTGWEDEKLFF

V gene: TRBV3-1/TRBV3-2
D gene: .
J gene: TRBJ1-2
CDR3 protein: CASSQVRNSPNYGYTF

V gene: TRBV9
D gene: TRBD1
J gene: TRBJ1-2
CDR3 protein: CASSAEGGQPYGYTF

V gene: TRBV18
D gene: .
J gene: TRBJ2-4
CDR3 protein: CASSPQGIMNIQYF

V gene: TRBV7-8
D gene: .
J gene: TRBJ2-7
CDR3 protein: CASSLTVVRGQIDYEQYF

V gene: TRBV6-6
D gene: TRBD1
J gene: TRBJ1-2
CDR3 protein: CASSWDRANYGYTF

V gene: TRBV4-2
D gene: .
J gene: TRBJ2-3
CDR3 protein: CASSQNTGAAADTQYF

V gene: TRBV7-9
D gene: TRBD2
J gene: TRBJ2-1
CDR3 protein: CASSKTSGSGYGFF

V gene: TRBV6-2/TRBV6-3
D gene: .
J gene: TRBJ2-7
CDR3 protein: CASSWLSYEQYF

V gene: TRBV27
D gene: TRBD2
J gene: TRBJ2-6
CDR3 protein: CASRFLGAGGYSGANVLTF

V gene: TRBV9
D gene: .
J gene: TRBJ1-1
CDR3 protein: CASSEDGYTEAFF

V gene: TRBV6-5
D gene: TRBD2
J gene: TRBJ2-3
CDR3 protein: CASTQGLAETDTQYF

V gene: TRBV11-1
D gene: .
J gene: TRBJ2-1
CDR3 protein: CASSSLGSSYNEQFF

V gene: TRBV2
D gene: .
J gene: TRBJ2-1
CDR3 protein: CASSVYVIGGYNEQFF

V gene: TRBV5-6
D gene: .
J gene: TRBJ1-5
CDR3 protein: CASSSTSSRQPQHF

V gene: TRBV5-1
D gene: TRBD1
J gene: TRBJ1-1
CDR3 protein: CASSSVPGQGTNTEAFF

V gene: TRBV15
D gene: .
J gene: TRBJ1-1
CDR3 protein: CATSRAPAGGDTEAFF

V gene: TRBV7-8
D gene: .
J gene: TRBJ1-5
CDR3 protein: CASSLGRGRNQPQHF